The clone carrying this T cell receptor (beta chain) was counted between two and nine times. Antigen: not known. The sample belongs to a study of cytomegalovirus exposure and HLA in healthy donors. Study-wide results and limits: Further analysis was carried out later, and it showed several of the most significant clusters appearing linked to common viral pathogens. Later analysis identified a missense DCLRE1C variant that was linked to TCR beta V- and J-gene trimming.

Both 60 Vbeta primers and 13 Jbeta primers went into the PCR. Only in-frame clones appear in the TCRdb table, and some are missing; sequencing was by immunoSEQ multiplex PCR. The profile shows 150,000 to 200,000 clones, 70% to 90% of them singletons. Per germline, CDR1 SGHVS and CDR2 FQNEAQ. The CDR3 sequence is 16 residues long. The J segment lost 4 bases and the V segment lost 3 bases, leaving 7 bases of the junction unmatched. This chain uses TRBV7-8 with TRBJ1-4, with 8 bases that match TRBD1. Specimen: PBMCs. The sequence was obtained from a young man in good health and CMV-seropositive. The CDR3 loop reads CASSLGQVGDNEKLFF. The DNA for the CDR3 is TGTGCCAGCAGCTTGGGACAGGTGGGGGATAATGAAAAACTGTTTTTT.